Following are 11 T cell receptor beta chains from one sample sequenced in a study of circulating CD8 cells and anti-PD-1 response in melanoma. TCR libraries were prepared from about 16 ng of total RNA with the QIAseq Immune Repertoire TCR panel. TCRdb processed the reads anew with MiXCR; each CDR3 protein has one entry. In the table there are approximately 330 distinct CDR3 sequences, over 7% of which are singletons. Sorting of live CD3+CD8+TCRalphabeta+ cells by PD-1 and/or TIGIT gave four subsets. The sequences come from CD8+ T cells from PBMCs, collected at baseline or after one month of anti-PD-1 therapy (not recorded which). These receptors were obtained from a human donor with melanoma.

In this sample, this clonotype is medium-sized. The V gene is TRBV19, the J gene TRBJ2-2; unclear D gene. Germline-derived CDR1 and CDR2 are LNHDA and SQIVND (reference sequence). V lost 4 bases, J lost 6 bases, and 15 bases lay in between. There are 15 residues in the CDR3. CDR3 nucleotide sequence: TGTGCCAGTAGTAATCCGGCAGTCGCGGCCGGGGAGCTGTTTTTT. Its translation: CASSNPAVAAGELFF. Full variable domain (outside the CDR3, taken from reference TRBV19 and TRBJ2-2): DGGITQSPKYLFRKEGQNVTLSCEQNLNHDAMYWYRQDPGQGLRLIYYSQIVNDFQKGDIAEGYSVSREKKESFPLTVTSAQKNPTAFYLCASSNPAVAAGELFFGEGSRLTVL.

This clonotype ranks as large. One end of the junction fails to match germline, which may point to a read error. The gene calls are TRBV24-1 and TRBJ2-4; no clear D gene. The CDR3 contains 11 residues. CDR1 and CDR2 (germline): KGHDR, SFDVKD. CDR3 region: CATKRPGPEQF. In nucleotides, the CDR3 is TGTGCCACCAAACGCCCGGGCCCCGAGCAATTC.

By frequency in the sample, this clonotype is medium-sized. The chain carries TRBV6-5 and TRBJ2-7, with TRBD1 as a possible D gene (6 bases). CDR3 size: 14 residues. Between the trimmed V and J ends, which lost 7 bases and 1 base, there was a span of 14 bases. From germline, CDR1 is MNHEY and CDR2 SVGAGI. The DNA of the CDR3 is TGTGCCAGCAAGGGACAAACCCTATCCTACGAGCAGTACTTC. Translated, it gives CASKGQTLSYEQYF.

This clonotype is classed as medium-sized. The chain employs TRBV19 and TRBJ1-1; weak D call: TRBD1 (5 bases). This CDR3 is built from 14 residues. V lost 1 base, J lost 2 bases, and 8 bases lay in between. The germline V gene has CDR1 LNHDA and CDR2 SQIVND (reference sequence). The CDR3 spells CASSIGRGNTEAFF. The CDR3 DNA sequence: TGTGCCAGTAGTATAGGGAGGGGAAACACTGAAGCTTTCTTT. Full variable domain (remainder filled in from reference TRBV19 and TRBJ1-1): DGGITQSPKYLFRKEGQNVTLSCEQNLNHDAMYWYRQDPGQGLRLIYYSQIVNDFQKGDIAEGYSVSREKKESFPLTVTSAQKNPTAFYLCASSIGRGNTEAFFGQGTRLTVV.

By sample share, this clonotype is medium-sized. The chain employs TRBV7-9 and TRBJ2-7; tentatively, D is TRBD1 (5 bases). Germline CDR1 is SEHNR and CDR2 is FQNEAQ (reference sequence). CDR3 length: 14 amino acids. V lost 5 bases and J lost 5, with 16 bases in between. CDR3 residues: CASSKLPRAHEQYF. The CDR3 DNA is TGTGCCAGCAGCAAACTCCCCAGGGCCCACGAGCAGTACTTC. The variable domain in full, with the rest retrieved from reference TRBV7-9 and TRBJ2-7, is DTGVSQNPRHKITKRGQNVTFRCDPISEHNRLYWYRQTLGQGPEFLTYFQNEAQLEKSRLLSDRFSAERPKGSFSTLEIQRTEQGDSAMYLCASSKLPRAHEQYFGPGTRLTVT.

By share, this clonotype counts as hyperexpanded. The chain carries TRBV2 and TRBJ2-3; D not certain. Trimming stripped 4 bases from V and 0 bases from J, with 11 bases between. The CDR3 sequence is 15 residues long. Germline values: CDR1 SNHLY, CDR2 FYNNEI. This CDR3 is CASSGLASSTDTQYF. The CDR3 nucleotides are TGTGCCAGCAGTGGCCTCGCGTCTAGCACAGATACGCAGTATTTT.

A few counts support this clonotype. The chain uses TRBV4-3 and TRBJ1-2; a weak D match, TRBD1 (5 bases). CDR3 length: 12 amino acids. Trimming shortened V by 2 bases and J by 4 bases, and 5 bases separated the two germline ends. CDR1 LGHNA and CDR2 YSLEER come from the germline V gene. The CDR3 spells CASSQRGYGYTF. In DNA, the CDR3 is TGCGCCAGCAGCCAAAGGGGCTATGGCTACACCTTC.

By frequency in the sample, this clonotype is large. The CDR3 region has the DNA TGTGCCATTCCCGGGACAGGGTTTGGCTACACCTTC. Its translation: CAIPGTGFGYTF. The chain uses TRBV10-3 and TRBJ1-2; 9 bases are shared with TRBD1. The CDR3 has 12 amino acids. J gave up 7 bases and V 9 bases, and 6 bases lay outside the gene matches. Germline V gene lookup returns CDR1 ENHRY and CDR2 SYGVKD.

This clonotype is large by share. V usage is TRBV12-3 or TRBV12-4 and J usage is TRBJ2-1; D is tentatively TRBD1 or TRBD2 (6 bases each). This CDR3 has 14 residues. Trimming left V 3 bases short and J 10 bases short, with 16 bases between. CDR3 sequence (DNA): TGTGCCAGCAGTTTGAGTTACGGGGGCCAAGAGCAGTTCTTC. Translating gives CASSLSYGGQEQFF.

By its share, this clonotype is large. The J gene is TRBJ2-7, the V gene TRBV21-1; the table assigns TRBD2, which was not confirmed against the DNA. TRBV21-1 is tagged as a pseudogene. The CDR3 runs to 18 residues. The CDR3 bases are TGTGCCAGCAGCACAGCGGCTAGCGGGGGGGGCTCCTCCTACGAGCAGTACTTC. Translating it yields CASSTAASGGGSSYEQYF.

This clonotype is large. The gene calls are TRBV20-1 and TRBJ1-1, with 7 bases fitting TRBD1. CDR1 DFQATT and CDR2 SNEGSKA come from the germline V gene (reference sequence). The CDR3 sequence is 12 residues long. DNA for the CDR3: TGCAGAGTCCGACAGGGAGCCACTGAAGCTTTCTTT. It translates to CRVRQGATEAFF.